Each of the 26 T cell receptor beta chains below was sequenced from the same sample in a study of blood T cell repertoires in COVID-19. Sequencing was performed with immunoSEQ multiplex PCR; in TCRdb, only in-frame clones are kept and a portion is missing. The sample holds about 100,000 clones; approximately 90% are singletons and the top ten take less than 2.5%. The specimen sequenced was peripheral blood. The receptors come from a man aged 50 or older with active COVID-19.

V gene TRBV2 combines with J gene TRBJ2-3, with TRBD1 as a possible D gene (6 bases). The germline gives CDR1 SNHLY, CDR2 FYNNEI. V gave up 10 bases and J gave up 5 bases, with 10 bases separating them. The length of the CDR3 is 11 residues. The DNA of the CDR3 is TGTGCCACCAAACAGGGAGATACGCAGTATTTT. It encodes CATKQGDTQYF.

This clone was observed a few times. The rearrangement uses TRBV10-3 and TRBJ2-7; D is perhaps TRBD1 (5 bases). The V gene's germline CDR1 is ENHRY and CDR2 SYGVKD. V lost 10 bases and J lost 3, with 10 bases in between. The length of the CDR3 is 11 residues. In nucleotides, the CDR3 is TGTGCCACGTCAGACAGCTACGAGCAGTACTTC. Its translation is CATSDSYEQYF.

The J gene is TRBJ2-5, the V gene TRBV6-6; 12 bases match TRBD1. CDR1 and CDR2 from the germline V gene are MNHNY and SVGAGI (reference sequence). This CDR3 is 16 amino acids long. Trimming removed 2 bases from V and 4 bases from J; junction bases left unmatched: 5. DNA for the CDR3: TGTGCCAGCAGTTACCGGGGACAGGGGGCGGGAGAGACCCAGTACTTC. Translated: CASSYRGQGAGETQYF.

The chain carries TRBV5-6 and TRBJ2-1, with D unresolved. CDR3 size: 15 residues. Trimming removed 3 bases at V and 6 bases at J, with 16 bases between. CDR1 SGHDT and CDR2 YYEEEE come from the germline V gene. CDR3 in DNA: TGTGCCAGCAGCTCTGGCGGAATGACGGGCAATGAGCAGTTCTTC. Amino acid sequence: CASSSGGMTGNEQFF.

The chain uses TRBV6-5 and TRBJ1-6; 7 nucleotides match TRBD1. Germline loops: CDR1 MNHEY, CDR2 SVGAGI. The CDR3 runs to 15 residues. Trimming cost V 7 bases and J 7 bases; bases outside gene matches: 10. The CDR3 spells CASKLRGGTNSPLHF. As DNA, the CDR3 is TGTGCCAGCAAGCTTCGAGGGGGCACCAATTCACCCCTCCACTTT.

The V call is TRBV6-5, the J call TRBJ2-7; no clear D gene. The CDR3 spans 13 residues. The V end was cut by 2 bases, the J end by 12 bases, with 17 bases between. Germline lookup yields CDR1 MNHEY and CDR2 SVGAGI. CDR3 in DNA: TGTGCCAGCAGTTACAATAACGTTGGAGCTCTGTACTTC. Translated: CASSYNNVGALYF.

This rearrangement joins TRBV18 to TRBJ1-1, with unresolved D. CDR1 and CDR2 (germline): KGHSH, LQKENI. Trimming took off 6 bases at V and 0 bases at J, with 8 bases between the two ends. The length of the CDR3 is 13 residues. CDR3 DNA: TGTGCCAGCTCTCAAACGGTGAACACTGAAGCTTTCTTT. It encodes CASSQTVNTEAFF.

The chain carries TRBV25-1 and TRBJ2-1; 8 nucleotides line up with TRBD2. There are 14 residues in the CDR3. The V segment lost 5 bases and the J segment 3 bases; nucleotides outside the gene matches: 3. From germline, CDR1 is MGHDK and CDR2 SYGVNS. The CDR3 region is CASSSSGSYNEQFF. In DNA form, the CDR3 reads TGTGCCAGCAGTTCCAGCGGGAGCTACAATGAGCAGTTCTTC.

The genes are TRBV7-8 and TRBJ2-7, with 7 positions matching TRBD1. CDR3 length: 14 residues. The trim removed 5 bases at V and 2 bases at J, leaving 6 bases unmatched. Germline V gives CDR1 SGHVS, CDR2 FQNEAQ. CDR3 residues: CASSNEGQTYEQYF. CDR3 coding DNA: TGTGCCAGCAGCAACGAGGGACAGACCTACGAGCAGTACTTC.

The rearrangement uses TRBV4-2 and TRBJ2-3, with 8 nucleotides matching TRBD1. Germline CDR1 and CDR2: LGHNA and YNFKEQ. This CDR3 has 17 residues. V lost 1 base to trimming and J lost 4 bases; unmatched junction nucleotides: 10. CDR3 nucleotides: TGTGCCAGCAGCCAAGGTCTCACAGGGGGTTTCGCAGATACGCAGTATTTT. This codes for CASSQGLTGGFADTQYF.

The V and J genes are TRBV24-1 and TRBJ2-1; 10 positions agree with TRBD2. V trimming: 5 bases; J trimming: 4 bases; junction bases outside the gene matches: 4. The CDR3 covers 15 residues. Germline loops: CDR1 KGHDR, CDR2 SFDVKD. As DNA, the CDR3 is TGTGCCACCAGTGTGAGCGGGAGGGATTACAATGAGCAGTTCTTC. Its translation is CATSVSGRDYNEQFF.

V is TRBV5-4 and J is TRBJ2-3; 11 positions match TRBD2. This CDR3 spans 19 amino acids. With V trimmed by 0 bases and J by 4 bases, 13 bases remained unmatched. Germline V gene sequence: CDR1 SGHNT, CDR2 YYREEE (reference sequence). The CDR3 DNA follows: TGTGCCAGCAGCTTGGAAGTTTTAGCGGGAGGGCCGGGGGCAGATACGCAGTATTTT. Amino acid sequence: CASSLEVLAGGPGADTQYF.

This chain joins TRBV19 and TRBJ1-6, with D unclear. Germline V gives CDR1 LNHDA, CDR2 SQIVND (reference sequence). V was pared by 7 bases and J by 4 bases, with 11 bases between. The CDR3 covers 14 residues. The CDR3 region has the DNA TGTGCCAGTACCACCAACGGGTATAATTCACCCCTCCACTTT. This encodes CASTTNGYNSPLHF.

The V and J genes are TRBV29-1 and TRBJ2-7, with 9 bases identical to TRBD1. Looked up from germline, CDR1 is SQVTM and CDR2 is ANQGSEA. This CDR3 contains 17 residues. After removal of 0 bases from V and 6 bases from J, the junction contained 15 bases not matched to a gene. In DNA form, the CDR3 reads TGCAGCGTTGAAGATCCTACACAGGGGGCCCCGGGAGGCGAGCAGTACTTC. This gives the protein CSVEDPTQGAPGGEQYF.

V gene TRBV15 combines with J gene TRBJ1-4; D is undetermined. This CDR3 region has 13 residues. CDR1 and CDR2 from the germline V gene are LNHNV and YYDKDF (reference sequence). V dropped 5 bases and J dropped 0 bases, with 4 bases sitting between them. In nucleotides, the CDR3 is TGTGCCACCAGCGGCACAACTAATGAAAAACTGTTTTTT. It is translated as CATSGTTNEKLFF.

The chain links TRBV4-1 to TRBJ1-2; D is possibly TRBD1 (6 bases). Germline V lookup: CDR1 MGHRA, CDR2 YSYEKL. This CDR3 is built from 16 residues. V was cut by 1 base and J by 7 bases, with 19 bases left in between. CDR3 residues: CASSQVSVLQGVGYTF. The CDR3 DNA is TGCGCCAGCAGCCAAGTCTCGGTCTTACAGGGAGTTGGCTACACCTTC.

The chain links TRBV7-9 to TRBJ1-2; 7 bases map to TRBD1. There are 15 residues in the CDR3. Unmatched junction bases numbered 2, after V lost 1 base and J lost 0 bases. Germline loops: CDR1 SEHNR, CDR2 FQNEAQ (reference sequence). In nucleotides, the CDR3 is TGTGCCAGCAGCTTAGAGACAGGGTCTAACTATGGCTACACCTTC. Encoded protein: CASSLETGSNYGYTF.

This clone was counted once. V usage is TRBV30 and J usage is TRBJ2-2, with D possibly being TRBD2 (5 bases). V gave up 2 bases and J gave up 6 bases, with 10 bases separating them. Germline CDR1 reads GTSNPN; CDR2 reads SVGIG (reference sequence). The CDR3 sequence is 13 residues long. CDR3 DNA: TGTGCCTGGAGTCCCCGGGGTTCCGGGGAGCTGTTTTTT. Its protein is CAWSPRGSGELFF.

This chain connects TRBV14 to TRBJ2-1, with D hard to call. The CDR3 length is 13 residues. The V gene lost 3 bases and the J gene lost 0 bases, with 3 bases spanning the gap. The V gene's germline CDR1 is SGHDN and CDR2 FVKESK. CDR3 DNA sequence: TGTGCCAGCAGCCAGGCCTCCTACAATGAGCAGTTCTTC. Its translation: CASSQASYNEQFF.

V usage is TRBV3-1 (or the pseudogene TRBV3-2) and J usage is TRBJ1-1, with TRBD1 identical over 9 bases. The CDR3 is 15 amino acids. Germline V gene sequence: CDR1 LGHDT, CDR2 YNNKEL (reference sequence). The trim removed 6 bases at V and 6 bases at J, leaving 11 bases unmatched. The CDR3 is CASRDRGTRLPEAFF. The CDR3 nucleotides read TGTGCCAGCAGGGACAGGGGTACGAGATTGCCTGAAGCTTTCTTT.

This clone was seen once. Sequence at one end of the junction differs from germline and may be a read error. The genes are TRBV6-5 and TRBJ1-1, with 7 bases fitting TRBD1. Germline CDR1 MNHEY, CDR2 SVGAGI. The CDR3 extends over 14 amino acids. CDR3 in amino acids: CAISSDRRNTEAFF. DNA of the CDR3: TGTGCCATCAGTTCGGACAGGAGGAACACTGAAGCTTTCTTT.

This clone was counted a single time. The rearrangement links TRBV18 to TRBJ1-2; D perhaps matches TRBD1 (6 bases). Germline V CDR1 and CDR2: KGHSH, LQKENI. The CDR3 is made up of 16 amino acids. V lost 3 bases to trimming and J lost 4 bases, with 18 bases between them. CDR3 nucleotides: TGTGCCAGCTCACCCTCAGGGGACCGGAACGGCTATGGCTACACCTTC. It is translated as CASSPSGDRNGYGYTF.

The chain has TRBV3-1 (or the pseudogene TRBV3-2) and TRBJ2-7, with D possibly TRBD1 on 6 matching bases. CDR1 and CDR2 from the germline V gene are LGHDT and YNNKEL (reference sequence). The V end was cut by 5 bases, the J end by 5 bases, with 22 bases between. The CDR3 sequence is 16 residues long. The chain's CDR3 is CASSLRTGTTPHEQYF. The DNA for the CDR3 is TGTGCCAGCAGCTTAAGAACCGGGACAACCCCCCACGAGCAGTACTTC.

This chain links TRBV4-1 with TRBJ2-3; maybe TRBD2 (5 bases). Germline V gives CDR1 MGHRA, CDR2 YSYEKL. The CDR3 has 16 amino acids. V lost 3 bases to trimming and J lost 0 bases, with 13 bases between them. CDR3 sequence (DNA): TGCGCCAGCAGCCACCGAGGGATCCCTAGCACAGATACGCAGTATTTT. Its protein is CASSHRGIPSTDTQYF.

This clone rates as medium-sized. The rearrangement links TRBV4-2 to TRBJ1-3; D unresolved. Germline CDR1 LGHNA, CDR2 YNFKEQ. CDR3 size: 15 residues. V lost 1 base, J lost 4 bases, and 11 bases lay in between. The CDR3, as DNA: TGTGCCAGCAGCCAAGGTGGAGGGATGGGAAACACCATATATTTT. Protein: CASSQGGGMGNTIYF.

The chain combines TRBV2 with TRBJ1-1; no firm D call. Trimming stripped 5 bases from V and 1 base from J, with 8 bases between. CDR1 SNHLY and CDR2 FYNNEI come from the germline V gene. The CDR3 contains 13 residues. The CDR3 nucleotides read TGTGCCAGCAGTTCGACTGGGAACACTGAAGCTTTCTTT. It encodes CASSSTGNTEAFF.